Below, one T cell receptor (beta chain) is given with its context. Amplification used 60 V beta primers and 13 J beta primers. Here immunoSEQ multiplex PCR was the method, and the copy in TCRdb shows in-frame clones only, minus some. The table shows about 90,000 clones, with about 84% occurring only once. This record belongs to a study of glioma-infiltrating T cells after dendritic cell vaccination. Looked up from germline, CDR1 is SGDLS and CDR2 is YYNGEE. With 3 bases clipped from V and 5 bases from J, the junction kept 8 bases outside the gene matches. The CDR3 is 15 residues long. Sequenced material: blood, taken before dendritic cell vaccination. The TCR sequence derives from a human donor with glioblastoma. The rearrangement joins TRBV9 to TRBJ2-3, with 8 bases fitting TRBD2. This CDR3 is CASSAEGTRGDTQYF. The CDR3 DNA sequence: TGTGCCAGCAGCGCCGAAGGGACTAGAGGAGATACGCAGTATTTT. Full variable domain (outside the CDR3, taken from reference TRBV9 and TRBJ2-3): DSGVTQTPKHLITATGQRVTLRCSPRSGDLSVYWYQQSLDQGLQFLIQYYNGEERAKGNILERFSAQQFPDLHSELNLSSLELGDSALYFCASSAEGTRGDTQYFGPGTRLTVL.